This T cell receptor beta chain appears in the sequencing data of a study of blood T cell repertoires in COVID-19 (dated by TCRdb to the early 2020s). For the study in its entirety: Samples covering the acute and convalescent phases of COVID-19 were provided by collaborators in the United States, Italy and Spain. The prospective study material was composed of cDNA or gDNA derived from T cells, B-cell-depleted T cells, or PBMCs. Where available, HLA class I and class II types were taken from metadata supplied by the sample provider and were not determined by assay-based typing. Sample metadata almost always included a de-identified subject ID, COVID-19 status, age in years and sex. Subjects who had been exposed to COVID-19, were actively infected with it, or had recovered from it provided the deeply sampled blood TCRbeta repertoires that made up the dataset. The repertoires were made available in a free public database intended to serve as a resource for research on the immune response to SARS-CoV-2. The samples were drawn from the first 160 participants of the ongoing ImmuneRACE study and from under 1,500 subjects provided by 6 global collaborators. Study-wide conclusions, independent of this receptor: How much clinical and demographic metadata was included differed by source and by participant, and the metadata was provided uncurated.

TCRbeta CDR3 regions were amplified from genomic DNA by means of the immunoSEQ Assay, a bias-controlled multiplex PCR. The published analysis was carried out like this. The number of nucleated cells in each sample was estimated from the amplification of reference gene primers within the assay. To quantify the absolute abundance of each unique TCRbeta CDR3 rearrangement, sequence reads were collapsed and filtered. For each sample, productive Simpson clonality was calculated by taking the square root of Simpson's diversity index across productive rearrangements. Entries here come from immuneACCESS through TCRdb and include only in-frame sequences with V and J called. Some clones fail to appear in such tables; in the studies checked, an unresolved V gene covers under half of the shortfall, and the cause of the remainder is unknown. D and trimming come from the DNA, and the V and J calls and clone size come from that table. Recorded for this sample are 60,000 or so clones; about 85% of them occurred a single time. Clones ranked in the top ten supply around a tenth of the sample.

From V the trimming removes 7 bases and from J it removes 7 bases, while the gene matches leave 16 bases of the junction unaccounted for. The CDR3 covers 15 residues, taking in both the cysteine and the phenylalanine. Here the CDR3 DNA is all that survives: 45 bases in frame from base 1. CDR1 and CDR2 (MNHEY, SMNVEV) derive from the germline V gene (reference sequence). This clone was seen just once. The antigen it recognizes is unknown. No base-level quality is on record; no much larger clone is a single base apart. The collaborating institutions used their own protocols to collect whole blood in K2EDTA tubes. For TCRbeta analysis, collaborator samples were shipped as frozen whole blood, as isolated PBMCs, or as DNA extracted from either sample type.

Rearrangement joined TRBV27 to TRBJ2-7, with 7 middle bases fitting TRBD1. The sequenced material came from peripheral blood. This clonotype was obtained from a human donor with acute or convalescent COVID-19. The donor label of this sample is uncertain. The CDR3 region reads CASTPLRDRVREQYF. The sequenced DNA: TGTGCCAGCACCCCGCTCCGGGACAGAGTACGGGAGCAGTACTTC.